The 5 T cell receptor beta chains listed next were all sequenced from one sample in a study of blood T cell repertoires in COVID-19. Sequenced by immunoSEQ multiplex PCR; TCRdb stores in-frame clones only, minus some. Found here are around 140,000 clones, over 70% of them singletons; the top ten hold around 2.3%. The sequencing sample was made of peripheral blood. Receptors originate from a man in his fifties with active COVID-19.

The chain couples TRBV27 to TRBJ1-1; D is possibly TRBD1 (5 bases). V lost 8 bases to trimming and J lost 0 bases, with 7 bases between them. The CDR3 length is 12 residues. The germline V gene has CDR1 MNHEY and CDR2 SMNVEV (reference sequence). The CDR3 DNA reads TGTGCCAGCGGGGGGATGAACACTGAAGCTTTCTTT. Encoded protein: CASGGMNTEAFF.

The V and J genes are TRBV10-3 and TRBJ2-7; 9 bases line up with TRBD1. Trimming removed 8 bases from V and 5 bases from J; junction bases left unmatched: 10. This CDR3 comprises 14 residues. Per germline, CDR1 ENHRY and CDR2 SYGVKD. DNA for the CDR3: TGTGCCATCGATTCGGGACAGGGCGACCACGAGCAGTACTTC. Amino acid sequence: CAIDSGQGDHEQYF.

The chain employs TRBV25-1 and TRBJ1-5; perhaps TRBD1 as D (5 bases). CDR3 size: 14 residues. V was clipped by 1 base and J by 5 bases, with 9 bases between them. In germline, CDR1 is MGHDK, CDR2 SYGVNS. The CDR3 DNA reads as TGTGCCAGCAGTGAATCAGGGTTGCATCAGCCCCAGCATTTT. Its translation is CASSESGLHQPQHF. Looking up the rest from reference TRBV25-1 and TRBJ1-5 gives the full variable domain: EADIYQTPRYLVIGTGKKITLECSQTMGHDKMYWYQQDPGMELHLIHYSYGVNSTEKGDLSSESTVSRIRTEHFPLTLESARPSHTSQYLCASSESGLHQPQHFGDGTRLSIL.

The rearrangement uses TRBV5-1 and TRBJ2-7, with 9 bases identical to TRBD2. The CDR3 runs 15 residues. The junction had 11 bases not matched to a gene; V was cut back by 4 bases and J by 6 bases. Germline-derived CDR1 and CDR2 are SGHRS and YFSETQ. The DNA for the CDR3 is TGCGCCAGCAGCCAGGGGACTAGCTGGTCAGGCGAGCAGTACTTC. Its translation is CASSQGTSWSGEQYF.

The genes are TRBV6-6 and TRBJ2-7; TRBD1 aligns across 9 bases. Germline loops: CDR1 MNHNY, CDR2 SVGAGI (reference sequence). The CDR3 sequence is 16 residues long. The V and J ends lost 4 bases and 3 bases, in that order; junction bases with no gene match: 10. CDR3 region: CASSFLPDRGFYEQYF. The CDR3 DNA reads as TGTGCCAGCAGTTTCCTGCCGGACAGGGGTTTCTACGAGCAGTACTTC.